This TCR beta chain was obtained from a study of response to subunit inactivated influenza vaccine. Trimming left V 4 bases short and J 6 bases short, with 16 bases between. Germline V gene lookup returns CDR1 DFQATT and CDR2 SNEGSKA (reference sequence). The CDR3 runs 14 residues. Study conclusions and caveats: New T cells are recruited in small numbers by each seasonal influenza vaccination, according to the authors' suggestion.

This clonotype was picked up a small number of times. Its antigen is as yet unknown. MiXCR, applied by TCRdb to the RT-PCR reads, yields one record per CDR3 protein. The sample shows fewer than 650,000 distinct CDR3 sequences, over 10% of them seen only once. The specimen comprised PBMCs from blood, sampled about 6 weeks after vaccination. This rearrangement joins TRBV20-1 to TRBJ1-5, with D perhaps matching TRBD1 (5 bases). This TCR came from a middle-aged man who received an inactivated influenza vaccine. The chain's CDR3 is CSATRGPRTQPQHF. Here the CDR3 DNA reads TGCAGTGCTACCCGGGGCCCTCGGACTCAGCCCCAGCATTTT.